These T cell receptor beta chains were read from a single sample in a study of CD8 T cells in ankylosing spondylitis. Each CDR3 protein gets one entry after TCRdb re-called the 5' RACE reads with MiXCR. This table has hundreds of thousands of distinct CDR3 sequences, 7.5% to 9% appearing once. The sequencing input was blood, either unsorted or a sorted T cell fraction (not recorded which). These TCRs come from a male donor with ankylosing spondylitis or in good health (not recorded which). Each CDR3 is given with its conserved first and last residue. Each record gives: clone size, V gene, J gene, D gene, CDR3 protein, CDR3 DNA. A D gene is named only where the DNA matches it firmly. A clone size is listed for some rows: how often the clone was seen (once, few, many), or a class if it is expanded.

few	TRBV19	TRBJ2-5	.	CATSEGAETQYF	TGTGCCACCTCTGAAGGGGCGGAGACCCAGTACTTC
many	TRBV4-1	TRBJ1-1	.	CASSQALTGTEAFF	TGCGCCAGCAGCCAAGCCCTAACAGGGACTGAAGCTTTCTTT
many	TRBV24-1	TRBJ2-1	TRBD2	CATSEPTSGETGRGEQFF	TGTGCCACCAGTGAACCGACTAGCGGAGAAACGGGCAGGGGAGAGCAGTTCTTC
.	TRBV19	TRBJ1-1	TRBD1	CASSMPGQGFTEAFF	TGTGCCAGTAGTATGCCGGGACAGGGTTTCACTGAAGCTTTCTTT
many	TRBV6-1	TRBJ1-5	.	CASSPLRGGVSNQPQHF	TGTGCCAGCAGTCCCCTTCGGGGGGGGGTTAGCAATCAGCCCCAGCATTTT
many	TRBV6-4	TRBJ2-2	TRBD1	CASSKHPGQGSTGELFF	TGTGCCAGCAGTAAACACCCCGGACAGGGGAGCACCGGGGAGCTGTTTTTT
.	TRBV4-3	TRBJ2-1	TRBD2	CASSRILAGGSYNEQFF	TGCGCCAGCAGCCGAATTCTAGCGGGAGGCTCCTACAATGAGCAGTTCTTC
many	TRBV20-1	TRBJ1-5	TRBD1	CSASTGVGYQPQHF	TGCAGTGCGTCGACAGGGGTGGGGTATCAGCCCCAGCATTTT
.	TRBV4-3	TRBJ2-7	TRBD2	CASSQGRAGGGAYEQYF	TGCGCCAGCAGCCAAGGGCGGGCGGGGGGCGGTGCCTACGAGCAGTACTTC
few	TRBV7-2	TRBJ1-6	TRBD1	CASSTTDRGRSPLHF	TGTGCCAGCAGCACAACGGACAGGGGGCGATCACCCCTCCACTTT